The 27 T cell receptor beta chains below come from one sample, sequenced in a study of PD-L1 blockade in urothelial cancer. Sequencing used immunoSEQ multiplex PCR; TCRdb keeps in-frame clones, though not all of them. The profile shows more than 65,000 clones, about 90% of them singletons. The material sequenced was PBMCs, taken around atezolizumab (anti-PD-L1) treatment. These receptors were collected from a woman in her seventies with urothelial cancer.

The chain links TRBV6-6 to TRBJ1-6; D gene unclear. This CDR3 spans 13 amino acids. V lost 5 bases to trimming and J lost 1 base, with 3 bases between them. Germline CDR1 reads MNHNY; CDR2 reads SVGAGI (reference sequence). The CDR3 here is CASSPSYNSPLHF. DNA of the CDR3: TGTGCCAGCAGTCCATCCTATAATTCACCCCTCCACTTT.

CDR3 DNA: TGTGCCAGTAGTAACCACTACAGGGAGAACTATGGCTACACCTTC. Its translation: CASSNHYRENYGYTF. J is TRBJ1-2 and V is TRBV19; the D gene is possibly TRBD1 (6 bases). This CDR3 has 15 amino acids. V lost 4 bases and J 2 bases, leaving 14 bases between the germline ends. Germline V gene lookup returns CDR1 LNHDA and CDR2 SQIVND (reference sequence).

J is TRBJ1-1 and V is TRBV6-1; the match to TRBD1 covers 7 bases. CDR3 size: 13 residues. The V and J ends lost 4 bases and 4 bases, in that order; junction bases with no gene match: 3. Germline CDR1 MNHNS, CDR2 SASEGT. As DNA, the CDR3 is TGTGCCAGCAGTGGCCGGGACAGCACTGAAGCTTTCTTT. Amino acids: CASSGRDSTEAFF.

This clone was counted only a few times. The rearrangement joins TRBV28 to TRBJ2-7, with 7 bases aligning to TRBD1. Germline values: CDR1 MDHEN, CDR2 SYDVKM. This CDR3 contains 14 residues. With 8 bases clipped from V and 3 bases from J, the junction kept 10 bases outside the gene matches. Here the CDR3 DNA reads TGTGCCAGCGGCTCGGGACAGCACTACTACGAGCAGTACTTC. Its translation is CASGSGQHYYEQYF. Full variable domain (missing parts from reference TRBV28 and TRBJ2-7): DVKVTQSSRYLVKRTGEKVFLECVQDMDHENMFWYRQDPGLGLRLIYFSYDVKMKEKGDIPEGYSVSREKKERFSLILESASTNQTSMYLCASGSGQHYYEQYFGPGTRLTVT.

This chain uses TRBV10-3 with TRBJ1-4; TRBD1 might be the D (6 bases). Between the trimmed V and J ends, which lost 0 bases and 7 bases, there was a span of 12 bases. The CDR3 is 15 amino acids. CDR1 ENHRY and CDR2 SYGVKD come from the germline V gene. In DNA form, the CDR3 reads TGTGCCATCAGTGAGTCTACCAGGGGCGGTGAAAAACTGTTTTTT. Encoded protein: CAISESTRGGEKLFF.

This chain links TRBV6-5 with TRBJ1-5, with D hard to call. CDR1 and CDR2 (germline): MNHEY, SVGAGI. The CDR3 covers 14 residues. Trimming removed 0 bases at V and 4 bases at J, with 7 bases between. This chain's CDR3 is CASSYSVGNQPQHF. CDR3 sequence (DNA): TGTGCCAGCAGTTACTCAGTCGGTAATCAGCCCCAGCATTTT.

The chain combines TRBV4-2 with TRBJ2-5; maybe TRBD1 (6 bases). This CDR3 is built from 17 residues. Germline V gene lookup returns CDR1 LGHNA and CDR2 YNFKEQ. V shed 4 bases and J shed 5 bases, with 23 bases lying between them. As DNA, the CDR3 is TGTGCCAGCAGCCCGCGGGTACAACAGGGAATCCAGGAGACCCAGTACTTC. Protein sequence: CASSPRVQQGIQETQYF.

The V gene is TRBV6-5, the J gene TRBJ2-7, with 10 bases fitting TRBD2. V shed 5 bases and J 2 bases; nucleotides not matched to a gene: 6. CDR1 MNHEY and CDR2 SVGAGI come from the germline V gene. CDR3 size: 15 residues. The CDR3 is CASSPTSGVTYEQYF. The CDR3 DNA sequence: TGTGCCAGCAGTCCAACTAGCGGGGTAACCTACGAGCAGTACTTC.

This chain uses TRBV7-2 with TRBJ2-4; 7 nucleotides align to TRBD1. The CDR3 length is 15 residues. V lost 5 bases, J lost 2 bases, and 6 bases stayed unmatched. Per germline, CDR1 SGHTA and CDR2 FQGNSA. Written as DNA, the CDR3 is TGTGCCAGCAGCCTATCCAGGGGGACCAAAAACATTCAGTACTTC. This translates into CASSLSRGTKNIQYF.

V is TRBV5-4 and J is TRBJ2-1; 8 bases are shared with TRBD2. This CDR3 comprises 16 residues. Per germline, CDR1 SGHNT and CDR2 YYREEE (reference sequence). The V and J ends lost 2 bases and 6 bases, in that order; junction bases with no gene match: 10. CDR3 sequence reads: CASSLDLGAGVNEQFF. CDR3 DNA sequence: TGTGCCAGCAGCTTAGACCTGGGAGCGGGGGTCAATGAGCAGTTCTTC.

V and J are TRBV18 and TRBJ2-7, with 13 positions matching TRBD2. V lost 5 bases to trimming and J lost 4 bases; unmatched junction nucleotides: 11. The germline V gene has CDR1 KGHSH and CDR2 LQKENI. The CDR3 sequence is 17 residues long. The DNA for the CDR3 is TGTGCCAGCTCATTCACTAGCGGGAGGGTCAGCGGGTACGAGCAGTACTTC. Translating gives CASSFTSGRVSGYEQYF. The whole variable domain, filled in from reference TRBV18 and TRBJ2-7, reads NAGVMQNPRHLVRRRGQEARLRCSPMKGHSHVYWYRQLPEEGLKFMVYLQKENIIDESGMPKERFSAEFPKEGPSILRIQQVVRGDSAAYFCASSFTSGRVSGYEQYFGPGTRLTVT.

The chain couples TRBV11-3 to TRBJ2-5, with a weak D call TRBD2 (7 bases). The CDR3 runs 13 residues. V was trimmed by 4 bases and J by 5 bases, leaving 11 bases between them. Looked up from germline, CDR1 is SGHNT and CDR2 is YENEEA. As DNA, the CDR3 is TGTGCCAGCAGCTCGGGGGGCTGGGAGACCCAGTACTTC. This gives the protein CASSSGGWETQYF.

The J gene is TRBJ2-4, the V gene TRBV10-3; maybe TRBD2 (6 bases). This CDR3 is 14 amino acids long. Looked up from germline, CDR1 is ENHRY and CDR2 is SYGVKD. Trimming pared 3 bases from V and 7 bases from J, leaving 13 bases between. This chain's CDR3 is CAISDAGRWNIQYF. For the CDR3, the DNA is TGTGCCATCAGTGATGCGGGGAGATGGAACATTCAGTACTTC.

This clone was picked up one time. The rearrangement links TRBV30 to TRBJ2-5; 8 nucleotides agree with TRBD1. The CDR3 consists of 13 residues. CDR1 is GTSNPN, CDR2 SVGIG, per germline (reference sequence). Germline trimming cut 2 bases from V and 5 bases from J; bases unmatched to any gene: 4. CDR3 coding DNA: TGTGCCTGGAGTCAGGACAGGGTCGAGACCCAGTACTTC. It encodes CAWSQDRVETQYF. Looking up the rest from reference TRBV30 and TRBJ2-5 gives the full variable domain: SQTIHQWPATLVQPVGSPLSLECTVEGTSNPNLYWYRQAAGRGLQLLFYSVGIGQISSEVPQNLSASRPQDRQFILSSKKLLLSDSGFYLCAWSQDRVETQYFGPGTRLLVL.

This rearrangement joins TRBV4-3 to TRBJ1-1; tentatively, D is TRBD1 (5 bases). V was pared by 4 bases and J by 1 base, with 7 bases between. Germline V gene data show CDR1 as LGHNA and CDR2 as YSLEER. This CDR3 region has 13 residues. This CDR3 is CASSPGGNTEAFF. CDR3 coding DNA: TGCGCCAGCAGCCCGGGGGGGAACACTGAAGCTTTCTTT.

The chain recombines TRBV7-2 with TRBJ2-5, with TRBD2 matching 8 bases. With V trimmed by 5 bases and J by 2 bases, 7 bases remained unmatched. This CDR3 contains 15 residues. In germline, CDR1 is SGHTA, CDR2 FQGNSA. This CDR3 reads CASSLTPSGQETQYF. The CDR3 nucleotides read TGTGCCAGCAGCCTGACGCCTAGCGGGCAAGAGACCCAGTACTTC.

The CDR3 loop reads CASSLGAGGPTDTQYF. The CDR3 nucleotides read TGCGCCAGCAGCTTGGGAGCGGGAGGGCCTACAGATACGCAGTATTTT. The chain uses TRBV5-1 and TRBJ2-3; 10 bases agree with TRBD2. The ends lost 0 bases at V and 3 bases at J; junction bases unmatched: 4. Germline CDR1 and CDR2: SGHRS and YFSETQ. The CDR3 covers 16 residues.

The rearrangement joins TRBV5-6 to TRBJ1-4; D might be TRBD1 (6 bases). The germline V and J ends were trimmed by 5 bases and 7 bases, with 9 bases remaining between them. The CDR3 contains 12 residues. Looked up from germline, CDR1 is SGHDT and CDR2 is YYEEEE. CDR3 protein: CASRSQGEKLFF. CDR3 nucleotide sequence: TGTGCCAGCAGATCACAGGGTGAAAAACTGTTTTTT.

The CDR3 DNA reads TGTGCCAGCGCTAGCGGGAGGGCCAATGAGCAGTTCTTC. Amino acid sequence: CASASGRANEQFF. The V call is TRBV6-1, the J call TRBJ2-1; 12 bases agree with TRBD2. V was pared by 8 bases and J by 6 bases, with 2 bases of the junction left unmatched. This CDR3 is 13 amino acids long. Germline assignment: CDR1 MNHNS and CDR2 SASEGT.

This chain links TRBV7-3 with TRBJ2-7; 11 nucleotides line up with TRBD1. V dropped 1 base and J dropped 3; count of bases not matched to a gene: 2. The CDR3 is 15 residues long. Looked up from germline, CDR1 is SGHTA and CDR2 is FQGTGA. CDR3 DNA: TGTGCCAGCAGCTTAATGGGGACAGGGGGCTACGAGCAGTACTTC. This translates into CASSLMGTGGYEQYF.

The V call is TRBV4-1, the J call TRBJ2-3; 8 nucleotides match TRBD2. Trimming cost V 4 bases and J 3 bases; bases outside gene matches: 15. The germline V gene encodes CDR1 MGHRA and CDR2 YSYEKL. There are 18 residues in the CDR3. CDR3 sequence: CASSPYGSGRGGTDTQYF. CDR3 nucleotide sequence: TGCGCCAGCAGCCCTTACGGGAGCGGGAGAGGCGGGACAGATACGCAGTATTTT.

The J gene is TRBJ2-1, the V gene TRBV28, with 8 positions matching TRBD2. The CDR3 covers 15 residues. Germline-derived CDR1 and CDR2 are MDHEN and SYDVKM. V was clipped by 10 bases and J by 0 bases; unmatched bases: 8. The CDR3 is CAILPSGSSYNEQFF. In DNA form, the CDR3 reads TGTGCCATACTACCGAGCGGGAGCTCCTACAATGAGCAGTTCTTC. Variable domain in full (rest from reference TRBV28 and TRBJ2-1): DVKVTQSSRYLVKRTGEKVFLECVQDMDHENMFWYRQDPGLGLRLIYFSYDVKMKEKGDIPEGYSVSREKKERFSLILESASTNQTSMYLCAILPSGSSYNEQFFGPGTRLTVL.

CDR3 DNA sequence: TGTGCCAGCCGCGGGGGACTAGGAACCGGGGAGCTGTTTTTT. Residues: CASRGGLGTGELFF. The chain recombines TRBV9 with TRBJ2-2, with 8 nucleotides matching TRBD2. The CDR3 is 14 residues long. The V gene end was trimmed by 7 bases and the J gene end by 5 bases; junction bases not matched to a gene: 7. CDR1 is SGDLS, CDR2 YYNGEE, per germline.

The CDR3 nucleotides read TGCGCCAGCAGCCGGGACCGGGACAGGGTCTATGGCTACACCTTC. This translates into CASSRDRDRVYGYTF. The chain links TRBV4-3 to TRBJ1-2; 9 nucleotides line up with TRBD1. Germline CDR1 is LGHNA and CDR2 is YSLEER. V dropped 4 bases and J dropped 4; count of bases not matched to a gene: 7. The CDR3 sequence is 15 residues long.

The gene calls are TRBV15 and TRBJ2-7; maybe TRBD2 (5 bases). This CDR3 has 16 amino acids. Germline CDR1 LNHNV, CDR2 YYDKDF (reference sequence). Trimming took off 3 bases at V and 9 bases at J, with 24 bases between the two ends. The CDR3 DNA reads TGTGCCACCAGCAGCCGAACGTGGCTAGACCTACGGGGGCAGTACTTC. Encoded protein: CATSSRTWLDLRGQYF.

This clone was seen a few times. The chain has TRBV10-3 and TRBJ2-7, with D perhaps TRBD1 (6 bases). Germline V gene data show CDR1 as ENHRY and CDR2 as SYGVKD. This CDR3 region has 14 residues. V lost 8 bases and J 1 base, leaving 15 bases between the germline ends. The chain's CDR3 is CAILSQGPSYEQYF. The CDR3 DNA reads TGTGCCATCCTTAGTCAGGGGCCTTCCTACGAGCAGTACTTC.

The J gene is TRBJ1-2, the V gene TRBV5-4; D is undetermined. V lost 5 bases and J lost 3, with 17 bases in between. The germline V gene encodes CDR1 SGHNT and CDR2 YYREEE (reference sequence). The CDR3 runs 15 residues. CDR3 protein: CASSDRAGAYYGYTF. Here the CDR3 DNA reads TGTGCCAGCAGTGATCGCGCGGGCGCTTACTATGGCTACACCTTC.